This entry features one T cell receptor beta chain sequence. No cognate antigen has been identified for it. No base quality values were provided; no much bigger clone lies one nucleotide off. Genomic DNA was isolated from the sorted cells so that the TCRbeta CDR3 region could be sequenced. The immunoSEQ Assay was used to sequence the TCRbeta CDR3 regions. The immuneACCESS repertoire file appears here via TCRdb, limited to in-frame rearrangements. These files lack a portion of the clones; in checked studies, under half of the deficit traces to unresolved V genes, and the cause of the others is not known. The sample table contains some 25,000 clones; only one count was recorded for approximately 77% of them. The ten largest clones capture 2% to 2.5% of the sample. Relative to germline, V is 3 bases shorter and J is 7 bases shorter, with 17 bases between their ends. In the germline V gene, CDR1 corresponds to SGHRS and CDR2 to YFSETQ. Taken from cysteine to phenylalanine, the CDR3 has 14 residues. CDR3 DNA is the only sequence kept; it has 42 bases, read in frame from the first base.

This entry is derived from a study of OX40 agonist ivuxolimab in advanced cancers. In the study overall: Ivuxolimab was a fully human IgG2 agonistic monoclonal antibody targeting the costimulatory receptor OX40 (CD134). Intravenous ivuxolimab was administered to patients every 2 weeks at six dose levels: 0.01, 0.1, 0.3, 1.5, 3 and 10 mg/kg. Of the approximately 50 dose-escalation patients, hepatocellular carcinoma was present in around 20, melanoma in roughly 15, renal cell carcinoma in 9 and head and neck cancer in 9. A male proportion of about 79% and a mean age of around 60 years, ranging from about 23 to 79, were recorded for the dose-escalation cohort. Patients were allowed to have had prior anti-PD-1, anti-PD-L1 or anti-CTLA-4 therapy, and around 41% of the dose-escalation patients had previously received checkpoint inhibitors. Partial responses were achieved by three dose-escalation patients, of whom one had hepatocellular carcinoma and two had cutaneous melanoma. The purpose of peripheral TCRbeta sequencing was to test whether ivuxolimab changed TCR sequence diversity and led to clonal T-cell expansion. The paper describes the monotherapy dose-escalation part (N = 52 patients) of the phase I trial of ivuxolimab. Results and caveats for the whole study, not just this receptor: In partial responders in the 0.1-3.0 mg/kg groups, normalized peripheral clonal expansion was found to be among the lowest, especially among CD8+ T cells. After ivuxolimab, CD8+ T cells had more expanded clones than CD4+ T cells on average. Antigen specificity was not determined for the clonally expanded peripheral T cells. Low levels of normalized T-cell clonal expansion were also seen in some nonresponding patients. At doses of 0.1 to 3.0 mg/kg, clonal expansion of both CD4+ and CD8+ blood T cells was observed from baseline to week 6.

The trial excluded patients who had a history of autoimmune disease or were on systemic immunosuppression. In every dose cohort, peripheral blood was drawn for TCR sequencing at baseline, cycle 4 day 1, and cycle 7 day 1. The samples were taken from a phase I, first-in-human, multicenter, open-label dose-escalation trial of ivuxolimab. The trial enrolled adults with locally advanced or metastatic head and neck squamous cell, hepatocellular, melanoma or renal cell carcinoma. Before TCR sequencing, CD4+ T cells and CD8+ T cells from peripheral blood were sorted into separate populations. The clonotype originates from an adult with an advanced solid tumor such as melanoma, head and neck, liver or kidney cancer. Source: CD4+ or CD8+ T cells sorted from blood, taken in a trial of the OX40 agonist ivuxolimab. This sequence uses TRBV5-1 and TRBJ2-7; the D gene is perhaps TRBD1, on 6 matching bases. The nucleotide sequence reads TGCGCCAGCAGCTGGGGACACCGTGGGGAAGAGCAGTACTTC. It encodes CASSWGHRGEEQYF. Supplemented by the reference TRBV5-1 and TRBJ2-7 proteins around the CDR3, the complete variable domain is KAGVTQTPRYLIKTRGQQVTLSCSPISGHRSVSWYQQTPGQGLQFLFEYFSETQRNKGNFPGRFSGRQFSNSRSEMNVSTLELGDSALYLCASSWGHRGEEQYFGPGTRLTVT.